The rows below give T cell receptor beta chains drawn from one sample of a study of T cells in Graves' hyperthyroidism and ophthalmopathy. TCRdb reprocessed the multiplex PCR reads via MiXCR and lists one record per CDR3 protein. The sample includes under 700,000 distinct CDR3 sequences, 46% seen only once; the top ten take nearly 8.5%. The specimen sequenced was peripheral blood or thyroid tissue (not recorded which). Source of these receptors: a woman between 18 and 30 years old with Graves' hyperthyroidism. Each CDR3 is given with its conserved first and last residue. A D gene is named only where the DNA matches it firmly. Size values are once, few and many counts, or a class for expanded clones, and some rows have none.

clone_size j_call v_call d_call cdr3_nt cdr3_aa
once TRBJ2-7 TRBV10-2 . TGCGCCAGCAGCCAGCGCTGGGACGGGGGCGAGCAGTACTTC CASSQRWDGGEQYF
few TRBJ2-5 TRBV20-1 . TGCAGTGCTAGAGGTTGGGATGGGGCAGAGACCCAGTACTTC CSARGWDGAETQYF
. TRBJ1-1 TRBV20-1 . TGCAGTGCTGGCGCGATTACGCGGAACACTGAAGCTTTCTTT CSAGAITRNTEAFF
. TRBJ1-6 TRBV11-2 . TGTGCCAGCAGCCCTTGGACAGCAGATTCACCCCTCCACTTT CASSPWTADSPLHF
few TRBJ2-5 TRBV10-3 . TGTGCCAGCAGTCCCACCCCTTACGGAGAGACCCAGTACTTC CASSPTPYGETQYF
. TRBJ1-2 TRBV19 TRBD1 TGTGCCACCTCCGCCCTGGGACAGTCTAGGTATGGCTACACCTTC CATSALGQSRYGYTF
few TRBJ2-2 TRBV19 . TGTGCCAGTCGGAGGGATCGGGGAGGCCACGGGGAGCTGTTTTTT CASRRDRGGHGELFF
few TRBJ2-5 TRBV5-1 TRBD2 TGCGCCAGCAGCTTTAGCGGCGGGAGACAGGAGACCCAGTACTTC CASSFSGGRQETQYF
. TRBJ1-5 TRBV20-1 . TGCAGTGCTTCACAGGTAGGGGATCAGCCCCAGCATTTT CSASQVGDQPQHF
. TRBJ1-3 TRBV7-9 . TGTGCCAGCAGCTTACGTGCGACGACCATATATTTT CASSLRATTIYF
few TRBJ2-2 TRBV11-1 . TGTGCCAGCAGCAGGGGAGGAGGCAACACCGGGGAGCTGTTTTTT CASSRGGGNTGELFF
many TRBJ1-5 TRBV7-2 . TGTGCCAGCAGCTTAGCAGTGACAGACAATCAGCCCCAGCATTTT CASSLAVTDNQPQHF
once TRBJ2-7 TRBV7-2 TRBD1 TGTGCCAGCAGCTTAAGCGACAGGGGGTTCTACGAGCAGTACTTC CASSLSDRGFYEQYF
many TRBJ1-2 TRBV29-1 . TGCAGCGTTGCCAACTATGGCTACACCTTC CSVANYGYTF
many TRBJ2-7 TRBV5-1 TRBD2 TGCGCCAGCAGCCCAACTAGCGCAGCCTACGAGCAGTACTTC CASSPTSAAYEQYF
. TRBJ1-4 TRBV20-1 . TGCAGTGCTACGTCGGGGGGGAGGGAAAAACTGTTTTTT CSATSGGREKLFF
few TRBJ2-2 TRBV10-3 TRBD2 TGTGCCAGCAGTTACGCGGGAGAGTTCACCGGGGAGCTGTTTTTT CASSYAGEFTGELFF
. TRBJ2-7 TRBV2 TRBD1 TGTGCCAGCAATCGACAGGGGATAAAATACGAGCAGTACTTC CASNRQGIKYEQYF
few TRBJ1-4 TRBV2 . TGTGCCAGCAGCTTCGGACGGAATGAAAAACTGTTTTTT CASSFGRNEKLFF
. TRBJ1-1 TRBV20-1 . TGCAGTGCTAGAGAAGGGACTGTCACTAAAGCTTTCTTT CSAREGTVTKAFF
. TRBJ2-7 TRBV4-1 TRBD2 TGCGCCAGCAGCCAACACGGGCTAGCGGGAGGCGAGCAGTACTTC CASSQHGLAGGEQYF
. TRBJ2-3 TRBV29-1 . TGCAGCGCCGACGGACAGCCCACAGATACGCAGTATTTT CSADGQPTDTQYF
many TRBJ1-5 TRBV5-1 . TGCGCCAGCAGCTTGTCGACGAATCAGCCCCAGCATTTT CASSLSTNQPQHF
many TRBJ1-1 TRBV7-6 . TGTGCCAGCAGCTTAAACAGCCAAGCGGACACTGAAGCTTTCTTT CASSLNSQADTEAFF
. TRBJ1-6 TRBV7-2 . TGTGCCAGCAGAACCGGGACTAGCGGGAATTCACCCCTCCACTTT CASRTGTSGNSPLHF
. TRBJ1-1 TRBV10-1 . TGCGCCAGCAGTGATTACAGGTACATGAACACTGAAGCTTTCTTT CASSDYRYMNTEAFF
many TRBJ1-5 TRBV9 . TGTGCCAGCAGCGTTACGGGGACACGGAATCAGCCCCAGCATTTT CASSVTGTRNQPQHF
few TRBJ2-5 TRBV7-2 . TGTGCCAGCAGTCCATCCGATCGGCACGAGACCCAGTACTTC CASSPSDRHETQYF
many TRBJ2-7 TRBV29-1 . TGCAGCGCATCCGGGACGGAGGGCTACGAGCAGTACTTC CSASGTEGYEQYF
. TRBJ1-5 TRBV7-2 . TGCGCCAGCAGCCAGACCCCTGGGGGAAGGAGCAATCAGCCCCAGCATTTT CASSQTPGGRSNQPQHF
. TRBJ2-5 TRBV29-1 . TGCAGCCTCCCCTGGGGAGAGACCCAGTACTTC CSLPWGETQYF
. TRBJ2-6 TRBV5-5 . TGTGCCAGCAGCTCGGTCATGACTTTC CASSSVMTF
. TRBJ1-1 TRBV6-1 . TGTGCCAGCAGTGAATTCAGTGCTGAAGCTTTCTTT CASSEFSAEAFF
many TRBJ1-5 TRBV2 . TGTGCCAGCAGCGATGGACACGGCAGGTCCCAGCATTTT CASSDGHGRSQHF
few TRBJ1-5 TRBV20-1 . TGCAGTGCTAGAGACCCCCGGGCTGATCAGCCCCAGCATTTT CSARDPRADQPQHF
. TRBJ1-2 TRBV5-4 . TGTGCCAGCAGCGTTGCCAAGGACGCTAACTATGGCTACACCTTC CASSVAKDANYGYTF
. TRBJ1-5 TRBV7-9 . TGTGCCAGCAGCTTAGGGACCCTGGGACAGCCCCAGCATTTT CASSLGTLGQPQHF
once TRBJ1-4 TRBV2 . TGTGCCAGCAAGGGGGGAACTAATGGAAAACTGTTTTTT CASKGGTNGKLFF
few TRBJ2-2 TRBV7-3 . TGTGCCAGCAGCCCAAACGGGGAATTAGACACCGGGGAGCTGTTTTTT CASSPNGELDTGELFF
. TRBJ1-2 TRBV5-4 . TGTGCCAGCAGCTTGGGCCCGGGACTCCACCTCGGTGGCTACACCTTC CASSLGPGLHLGGYTF
. TRBJ2-5 TRBV24-1 TRBD1 TGTGCCACCAGTGATCCCTTTCGGACAGGGGGGGAGACCCAGTACTTC CATSDPFRTGGETQYF
. TRBJ2-7 TRBV2 . TGTGCCAGCAGCCAAGATTCTAGGAAGCAGTACTTC CASSQDSRKQYF